The 16 T cell receptor beta chains presented below share a single source sample, sequenced in a study of cytomegalovirus exposure and HLA in healthy donors. PCR used 60 Vbeta primers and 13 Jbeta primers. Assay: immunoSEQ multiplex PCR; the TCRdb copy retains only in-frame clones and omits some. The sample has approximately 140,000 clones, roughly 80% seen once; the top ten hold roughly 1.6%. Material for sequencing was PBMCs. The receptors stem from a female donor in good health and CMV-seronegative.

Concerning this clone: This specimen includes other DNA sequences encoding the same CDR3. The chain joins TRBV19 to TRBJ2-7; TRBD1 matches 7 bases. Germline CDR1 and CDR2: LNHDA and SQIVND (reference sequence). CDR3 length: 16 amino acids. V dropped 5 bases and J dropped 2; count of bases not matched to a gene: 12. Written as DNA, the CDR3 is TGTGCCAGTAGTTCAAATGGAGGACAGGCCGCCTACGAGCAGTACTTC. Protein sequence: CASSSNGGQAAYEQYF.

This clone appeared a few times. This rearrangement joins TRBV5-5 to TRBJ1-2; 8 nucleotides agree with TRBD1. CDR1 and CDR2 from the germline V gene are SGHKS and YYEKEE (reference sequence). The CDR3 runs 15 residues. Germline trimming cut 1 base from V and 7 bases from J; bases unmatched to any gene: 9. The CDR3 is CASSLSGRGPGGYTF. CDR3 in DNA: TGTGCCAGCAGCTTGTCTGGCAGGGGGCCGGGTGGCTACACCTTC.

The V gene is TRBV29-1, the J gene TRBJ1-2; perhaps TRBD1 as D (6 bases). The V gene lost 2 bases and the J gene lost 2 bases, with 9 bases spanning the gap. CDR1 and CDR2 (germline): SQVTM, ANQGSEA. This CDR3 region has 13 residues. CDR3 nucleotide sequence: TGCAGCGTTGAATTTGGACAGAACTATGGCTACACCTTC. Protein: CSVEFGQNYGYTF.

In its sample, this clone was seen a few times. V and J are TRBV28 and TRBJ1-5; no clear D gene. Germline CDR1 is MDHEN and CDR2 is SYDVKM. The CDR3 is made up of 12 amino acids. Trimming took off 8 bases at V and 2 bases at J, with 7 bases between the two ends. The CDR3 is CASLGGNQPQHF. The CDR3 DNA is TGTGCCAGCCTCGGGGGCAATCAGCCCCAGCATTTT.

The rearrangement uses TRBV5-4 and TRBJ1-4; TRBD1 matches at 8 bases. The CDR3 has 15 amino acids. J was trimmed by 6 bases and V by 2 bases; bases with no gene match: 6. Per the germline V gene, CDR1 is SGHNT and CDR2 is YYREEE (reference sequence). CDR3 loop: CASSLGQGVDEKLFF. As DNA, the CDR3 is TGTGCCAGCAGCTTAGGACAGGGAGTTGATGAAAAACTGTTTTTT.

The chain joins TRBV4-1 to TRBJ2-3, with TRBD2 matching 11 bases. Germline V lookup: CDR1 MGHRA, CDR2 YSYEKL. V trimming: 5 bases; J trimming: 5 bases; junction bases outside the gene matches: 12. The CDR3 runs 17 residues. The CDR3 reads CASSGIAGGPLKDTQYF. The CDR3, as DNA: TGCGCCAGCAGCGGAATAGCGGGAGGGCCATTAAAAGATACGCAGTATTTT.

The J gene is TRBJ2-3, the V gene TRBV10-3; TRBD2 aligns across 7 bases. Trimming at V came to 5 bases and at J to 4 bases, leaving 9 bases not matched to a gene. Germline loops: CDR1 ENHRY, CDR2 SYGVKD. This CDR3 has 15 amino acids. The CDR3 DNA reads TGTGCCATCAGTTATAGAGCGGGGTCGGCAGATACGCAGTATTTT. It yields the protein CAISYRAGSADTQYF.

There are a few counts of this clone. The V call is TRBV5-6, the J call TRBJ2-7, with D perhaps TRBD1 (5 bases). V lost 1 base and J 3 bases, leaving 14 bases between the germline ends. Germline lookup yields CDR1 SGHDT and CDR2 YYEEEE. CDR3 length: 15 amino acids. The CDR3 reads CASSLRLQGVYEQYF. The CDR3 bases are TGTGCCAGCAGCTTGAGGCTGCAGGGTGTCTACGAGCAGTACTTC.

The J gene is TRBJ2-5, the V gene TRBV4-1; 8 bases line up with TRBD1. V was clipped by 0 bases and J by 4 bases; unmatched bases: 7. Germline V gene data show CDR1 as MGHRA and CDR2 as YSYEKL. The CDR3 length is 16 residues. The CDR3 region is CASSQEKDRAGETQYF. The CDR3 DNA follows: TGCGCCAGCAGCCAAGAGAAGGACAGGGCAGGAGAGACCCAGTACTTC.

This sequence joins TRBV7-9 and TRBJ2-3; 7 positions match TRBD1. Looked up from germline, CDR1 is SEHNR and CDR2 is FQNEAQ (reference sequence). The CDR3 extends over 15 amino acids. V gave up 4 bases and J gave up 1 base; unmatched junction bases: 5. This CDR3 reads CASSSKGAGTDTQYF. The DNA of the CDR3 is TGTGCCAGCAGCTCAAAGGGGGCAGGCACAGATACGCAGTATTTT.

The genes are TRBV5-4 and TRBJ2-7; D not resolved. Germline V CDR1 and CDR2: SGHNT, YYREEE (reference sequence). V shed 0 bases and J shed 1 base, with 8 bases lying between them. There are 14 residues in the CDR3. The CDR3 region has the DNA TGTGCCAGCAGCTTGGGCGGCGCATCCTACGAGCAGTACTTC. It translates to CASSLGGASYEQYF.

The rearrangement joins TRBV5-1 to TRBJ1-1; 7 bases are a match to TRBD1. CDR1 and CDR2 from the germline V gene are SGHRS and YFSETQ. The V segment lost 4 bases and the J segment 0 bases; nucleotides outside the gene matches: 6. The CDR3 runs 15 residues. CDR3 loop: CASSPQTGVNTEAFF. CDR3 DNA: TGCGCCAGCAGCCCTCAAACAGGGGTGAACACTGAAGCTTTCTTT.

The chain couples TRBV10-3 to TRBJ2-7; possible D gene TRBD1, 6 bases. The length of the CDR3 is 13 residues. Trimming took off 3 bases at V and 6 bases at J, with 12 bases between the two ends. The germline V gene has CDR1 ENHRY and CDR2 SYGVKD. The DNA of the CDR3 is TGTGCCATCAGTGATTCGGACAGTCCCGAGCAGTACTTC. This encodes CAISDSDSPEQYF.

As for this clone: At the DNA level, this CDR3 is encoded by other sequences in the same sample as well. The chain couples TRBV18 to TRBJ1-2; tentatively, D is TRBD1 (6 bases). V was shortened by 2 bases and J by 2 bases, with 9 bases between the two germline ends. From germline, CDR1 is KGHSH and CDR2 LQKENI. The CDR3 consists of 14 residues. The CDR3 DNA reads TGTGCCAGCTCACCAGGGCAGGGGAACTATGGCTACACCTTC. Translating it yields CASSPGQGNYGYTF.

The chain couples TRBV6-1 to TRBJ2-5; D is unclear. From germline, CDR1 is MNHNS and CDR2 SASEGT. The V end lost 2 bases, the J end lost 1 base, and 8 bases lay between the germline ends. The CDR3 extends over 14 amino acids. CDR3: CASSERSRQETQYF. The CDR3 region has the DNA TGTGCCAGCAGTGAACGTAGTCGCCAAGAGACCCAGTACTTC.

This chain uses TRBV10-3 with TRBJ1-2; TRBD1 matches 7 bases. This CDR3 contains 15 residues. The trim removed 7 bases at V and 4 bases at J, leaving 12 bases unmatched. CDR1 and CDR2 (germline): ENHRY, SYGVKD. CDR3 DNA: TGTGCCATCAAGTGGGACAGCCGACGAGTCTATGGCTACACCTTC. As protein: CAIKWDSRRVYGYTF.